This TCR beta chain came from a study of blood T cell repertoires in COVID-19. Study background: The United States, Italy and Spain provided the acute and convalescent COVID-19 samples.

Clones were read by immunoSEQ multiplex PCR, and TCRdb kept only the in-frame ones, dropping some. The sample consists of about 400,000 clones, roughly 86% of them appearing once. Looked up from germline, CDR1 is SNHLY and CDR2 is FYNNEI. The CDR3 loop spans 13 amino acids. V lost 4 bases to trimming and J lost 7 bases; unmatched junction nucleotides: 6. This TCR came from a human donor in a cohort sampled during active COVID-19. Material: peripheral blood. The V gene is TRBV2, the J gene TRBJ2-7, with TRBD1 matching 8 bases. CDR3 sequence: CASSGVQGGEQYF. CDR3 in DNA: TGTGCCAGCAGTGGGGTACAGGGGGGAGAGCAGTACTTC.